This TCR beta chain was documented in a study of blood T cell repertoires in COVID-19. The method was immunoSEQ multiplex PCR; TCRdb's version includes in-frame clones alone and lacks a portion of them. The top ten clones hold 2.8% of a sample with some 270,000 clones, around 90% of them seen once. CDR1 and CDR2 from the germline V gene are MNHEY and SVGEGT. The CDR3 is 15 residues long. V shed 4 bases and J shed 9 bases, with 19 bases lying between them. The genes are TRBV6-2 or TRBV6-3 and TRBJ2-4; TRBD1 is a possible D gene (6 bases). The origin of this receptor is a man aged 35 to 55 who had been exposed to COVID-19. The sequenced sample consisted of PBMCs or T cells enriched from blood (not recorded which). The CDR3 sequence is CASSSFPDSPPIQYF. CDR3 bases: TGTGCCAGCAGTTCCTTCCCGGACAGTCCCCCCATTCAGTACTTC.